This TCR beta chain was retrieved from a study of T cell responses to AZD1222 COVID-19 vaccine. This CDR3 has 17 amino acids. Germline lookup yields CDR1 KGHDR and CDR2 SFDVKD. The ends lost 5 bases at V and 0 bases at J; junction bases unmatched: 5. Measured with immunoSEQ multiplex PCR; TCRdb has only the in-frame clones, and not every one. This table has 150,000 or so clones, approximately 85% appearing once. For this clone: The target antigen is unknown.

Whole-study results and caveats: Sampled repertoires all dated from after the peak T cell response. Spike-specific TCR depth and breadth grew after two AZD1222 doses.

The sequenced sample was peripheral blood, obtained on day 0 of AZD1222 vaccination. The chain couples TRBV24-1 to TRBJ2-2; 10 bases align to TRBD1. This TCR derives from an adult in good health. The CDR3 coding sequence is TGTGCCACCAGTGTCCCGACAGGGGGCACGAACACCGGGGAGCTGTTTTTT. This gives the protein CATSVPTGGTNTGELFF.